This TCR beta chain was captured in a study of blood T cell repertoires in COVID-19. Study overall: Some COVID-19 samples were acute and others convalescent; all came from the United States, Italy and Spain. In each case, the material was cDNA or gDNA derived from T cells, B-cell-depleted T cells, or PBMCs.

The CDR3 contains 14 residues. CDR1 is SGHNT, CDR2 YYREEE, per germline (reference sequence). Between the trimmed V and J ends, which lost 4 bases and 4 bases, there was a span of 14 bases. Per the study methods: Amplification of reference gene primers was used by the study to estimate nucleated cell counts. TCRdb's copy holds only in-frame clones and misses some; the assay was immunoSEQ multiplex PCR. V, J and clone size are those of that table, while D and trimming were read from the DNA. The sample has roughly 92,000 clones; roughly 86% are singletons. The TCR originated in a man aged 50 to 60 with acute or convalescent COVID-19. The sequenced sample consisted of peripheral blood. The chain combines TRBV5-4 with TRBJ1-2; D is unresolved. CDR3 residues: CASSLTDRPYGYTF. CDR3 DNA sequence: TGTGCCAGCAGCCTAACAGACCGACCCTATGGCTACACCTTC. The full variable domain, rest sourced from reference TRBV5-4 and TRBJ1-2, is ETGVTQSPTHLIKTRGQQVTLRCSSQSGHNTVSWYQQALGQGPQFIFQYYREEENGRGNFPPRFSGLQFPNYSSELNVNALELDDSALYLCASSLTDRPYGYTFGSGTRLTVV.